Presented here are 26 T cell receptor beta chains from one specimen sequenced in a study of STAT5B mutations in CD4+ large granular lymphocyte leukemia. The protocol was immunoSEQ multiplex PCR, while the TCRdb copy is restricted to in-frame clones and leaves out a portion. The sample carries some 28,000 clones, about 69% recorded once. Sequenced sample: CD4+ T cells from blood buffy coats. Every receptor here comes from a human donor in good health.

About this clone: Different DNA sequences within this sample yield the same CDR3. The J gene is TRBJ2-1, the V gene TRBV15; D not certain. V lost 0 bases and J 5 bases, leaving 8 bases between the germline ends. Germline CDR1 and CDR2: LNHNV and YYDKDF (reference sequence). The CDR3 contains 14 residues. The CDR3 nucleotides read TGTGCCACCAGCAGAGATGGCGGAAACAATGAGCAGTTCTTC. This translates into CATSRDGGNNEQFF.

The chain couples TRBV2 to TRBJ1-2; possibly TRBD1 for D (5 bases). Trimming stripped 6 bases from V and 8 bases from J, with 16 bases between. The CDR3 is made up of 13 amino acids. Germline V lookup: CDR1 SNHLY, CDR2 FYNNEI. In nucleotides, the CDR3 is TGTGCCAGCAGCCCCCCAGGGATGGGCGGCTACACCTTC. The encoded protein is CASSPPGMGGYTF.

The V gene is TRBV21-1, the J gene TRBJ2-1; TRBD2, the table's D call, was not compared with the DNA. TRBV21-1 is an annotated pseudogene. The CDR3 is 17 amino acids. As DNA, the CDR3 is TGTGCCAGCGTGAGACTAGCGGGAGGGCGCACGTACAATGAGCAGTTCTTC. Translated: CASVRLAGGRTYNEQFF.

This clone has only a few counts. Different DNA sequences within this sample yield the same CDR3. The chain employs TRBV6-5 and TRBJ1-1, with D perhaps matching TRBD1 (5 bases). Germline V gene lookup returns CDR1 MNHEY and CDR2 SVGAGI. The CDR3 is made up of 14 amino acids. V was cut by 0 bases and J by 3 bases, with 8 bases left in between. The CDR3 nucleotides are TGTGCCAGCAGTTACTCTCGGGGGGACACTGAAGCTTTCTTT. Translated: CASSYSRGDTEAFF.

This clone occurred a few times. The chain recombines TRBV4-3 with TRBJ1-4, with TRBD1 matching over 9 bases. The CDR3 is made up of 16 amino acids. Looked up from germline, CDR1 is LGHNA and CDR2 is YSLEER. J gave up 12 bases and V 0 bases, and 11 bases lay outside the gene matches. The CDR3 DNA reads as TGCGCCAGCAGCCAAGAATTGGCGACAGGGGGTATAGAACTGTTTTTT. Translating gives CASSQELATGGIELFF.

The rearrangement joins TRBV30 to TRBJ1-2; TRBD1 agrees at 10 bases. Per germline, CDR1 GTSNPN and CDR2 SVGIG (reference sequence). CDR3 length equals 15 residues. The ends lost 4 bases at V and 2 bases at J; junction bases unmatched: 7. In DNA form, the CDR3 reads TGTGCCTGGACAAACCCGGGACAGGGGAACTATGGCTACACCTTC. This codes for CAWTNPGQGNYGYTF. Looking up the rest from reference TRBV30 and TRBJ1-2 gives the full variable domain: SQTIHQWPATLVQPVGSPLSLECTVEGTSNPNLYWYRQAAGRGLQLLFYSVGIGQISSEVPQNLSASRPQDRQFILSSKKLLLSDSGFYLCAWTNPGQGNYGYTFGSGTRLTVV.

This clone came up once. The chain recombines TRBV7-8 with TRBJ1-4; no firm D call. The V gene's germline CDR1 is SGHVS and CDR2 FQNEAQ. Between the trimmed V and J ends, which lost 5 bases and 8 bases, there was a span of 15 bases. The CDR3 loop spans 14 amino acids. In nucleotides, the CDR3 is TGTGCCAGCAGCCGTCCGGTGGGTGGAGAAAAACTGTTTTTT. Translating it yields CASSRPVGGEKLFF. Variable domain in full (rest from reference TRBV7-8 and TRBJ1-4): GAGVSQSPRYKVAKRGQDVALRCDPISGHVSLFWYQQALGQGPEFLTYFQNEAQLDKSGLPSDRFFAERPEGSVSTLKIQRTQQEDSAVYLCASSRPVGGEKLFFGSGTQLSVL.

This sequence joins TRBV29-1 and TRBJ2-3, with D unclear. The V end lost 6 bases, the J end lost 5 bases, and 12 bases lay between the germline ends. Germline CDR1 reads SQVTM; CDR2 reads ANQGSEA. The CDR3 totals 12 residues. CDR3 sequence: CSVKGPGDTQYF. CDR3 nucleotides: TGCAGCGTGAAGGGCCCGGGAGATACGCAGTATTTT.

The CDR3 region has the DNA TGTGCCAGCAGTCCGGGGACTAGCGGAGCTACGCAGTATTTT. It is translated as CASSPGTSGATQYF. The rearrangement uses TRBV28 and TRBJ2-3; 11 nucleotides line up with TRBD2. Germline CDR1 and CDR2: MDHEN and SYDVKM. The CDR3 has 14 residues. The V gene end was trimmed by 5 bases and the J gene end by 8 bases; junction bases not matched to a gene: 6.

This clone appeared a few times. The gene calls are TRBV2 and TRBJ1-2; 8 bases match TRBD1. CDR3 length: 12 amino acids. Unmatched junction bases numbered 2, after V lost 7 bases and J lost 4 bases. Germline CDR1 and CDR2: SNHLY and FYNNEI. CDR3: CASTTGGYGYTF. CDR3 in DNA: TGTGCCAGCACCACAGGGGGCTATGGCTACACCTTC. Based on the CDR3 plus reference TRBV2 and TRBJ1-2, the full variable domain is EPEVTQTPSHQVTQMGQEVILRCVPISNHLYFYWYRQILGQKVEFLVSFYNNEISEKSEIFDDQFSVERPDGSNFTLKIRSTKLEDSAMYFCASTTGGYGYTFGSGTRLTVV.

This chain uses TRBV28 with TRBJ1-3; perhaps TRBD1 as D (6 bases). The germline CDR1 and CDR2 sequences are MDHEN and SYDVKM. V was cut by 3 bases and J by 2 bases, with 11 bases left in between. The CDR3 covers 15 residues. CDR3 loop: CASSFWGAAGNTIYF. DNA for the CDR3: TGTGCCAGCAGTTTTTGGGGGGCTGCTGGAAACACCATATATTTT.

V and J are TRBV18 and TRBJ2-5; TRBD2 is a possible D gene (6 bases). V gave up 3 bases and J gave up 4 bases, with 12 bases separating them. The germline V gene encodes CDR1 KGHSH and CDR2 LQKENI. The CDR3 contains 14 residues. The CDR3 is CASSPSAGRETQYF. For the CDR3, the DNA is TGTGCCAGCTCACCGTCGGCGGGACGAGAGACCCAGTACTTC.

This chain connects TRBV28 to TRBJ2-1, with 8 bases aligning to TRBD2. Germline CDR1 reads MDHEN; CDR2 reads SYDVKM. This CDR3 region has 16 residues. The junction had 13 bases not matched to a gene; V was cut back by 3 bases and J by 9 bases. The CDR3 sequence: CASSLGSGGFTGEQFF. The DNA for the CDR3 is TGTGCCAGCAGTTTGGGAAGCGGGGGTTTTACAGGTGAGCAGTTCTTC. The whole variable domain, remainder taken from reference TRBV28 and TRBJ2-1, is DVKVTQSSRYLVKRTGEKVFLECVQDMDHENMFWYRQDPGLGLRLIYFSYDVKMKEKGDIPEGYSVSREKKERFSLILESASTNQTSMYLCASSLGSGGFTGEQFFGPGTRLTVL.

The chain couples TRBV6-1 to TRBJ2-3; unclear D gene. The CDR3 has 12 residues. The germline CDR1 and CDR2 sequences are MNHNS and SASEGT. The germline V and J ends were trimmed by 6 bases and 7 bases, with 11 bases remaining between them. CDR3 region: CASSPDRYTQYF. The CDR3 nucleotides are TGTGCCAGCAGCCCAGATCGATATACGCAGTATTTT.

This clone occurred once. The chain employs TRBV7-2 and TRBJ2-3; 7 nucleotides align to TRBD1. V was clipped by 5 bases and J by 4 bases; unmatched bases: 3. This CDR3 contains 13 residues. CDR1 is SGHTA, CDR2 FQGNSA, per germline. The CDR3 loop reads CASSPTGADTQYF. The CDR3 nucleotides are TGTGCCAGCAGCCCTACAGGGGCAGATACGCAGTATTTT.

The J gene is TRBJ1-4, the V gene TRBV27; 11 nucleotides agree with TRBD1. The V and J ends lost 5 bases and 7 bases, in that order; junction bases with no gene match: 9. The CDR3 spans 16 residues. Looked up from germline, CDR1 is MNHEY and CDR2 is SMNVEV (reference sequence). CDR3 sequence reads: CASSALGQGAREKLFF. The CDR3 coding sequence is TGTGCCAGCAGTGCCCTAGGACAGGGGGCGCGTGAAAAACTGTTTTTT.

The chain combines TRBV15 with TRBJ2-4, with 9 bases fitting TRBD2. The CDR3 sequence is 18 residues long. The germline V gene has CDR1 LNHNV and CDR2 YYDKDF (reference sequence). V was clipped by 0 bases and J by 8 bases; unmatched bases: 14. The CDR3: CATSRDGGGRAGWDIQYF. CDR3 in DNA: TGTGCCACCAGCAGAGATGGCGGCGGGAGGGCCGGCTGGGACATTCAGTACTTC.

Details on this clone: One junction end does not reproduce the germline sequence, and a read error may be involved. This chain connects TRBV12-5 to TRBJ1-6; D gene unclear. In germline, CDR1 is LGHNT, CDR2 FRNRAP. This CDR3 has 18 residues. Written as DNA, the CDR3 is TGTGCTGGTGGTTTGGTACTCCTCGCCGGAGGGAATAATTCACCCCTCCACTTT. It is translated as CAGGLVLLAGGNNSPLHF.

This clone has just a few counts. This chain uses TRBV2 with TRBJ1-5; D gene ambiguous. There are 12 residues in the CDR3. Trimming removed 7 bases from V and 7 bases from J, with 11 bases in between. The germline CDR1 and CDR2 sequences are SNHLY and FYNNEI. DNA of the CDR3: TGTGCCAGCAAAGGCAGTTTCCAGCCCCAGCATTTT. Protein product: CASKGSFQPQHF.

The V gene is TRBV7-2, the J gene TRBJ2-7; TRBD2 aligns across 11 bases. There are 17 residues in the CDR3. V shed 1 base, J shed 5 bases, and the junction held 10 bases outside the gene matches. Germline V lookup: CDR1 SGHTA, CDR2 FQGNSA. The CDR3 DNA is TGTGCCAGCAGCTTAGGTAGCGGGAGGGCCCGGGTGAACGAGCAGTACTTC. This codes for CASSLGSGRARVNEQYF. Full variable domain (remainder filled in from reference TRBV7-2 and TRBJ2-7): GAGVSQSPSNKVTEKGKDVELRCDPISGHTALYWYRQSLGQGLEFLIYFQGNSAPDKSGLPSDRFSAERTGGSVSTLTIQRTQQEDSAVYLCASSLGSGRARVNEQYFGPGTRLTVT.

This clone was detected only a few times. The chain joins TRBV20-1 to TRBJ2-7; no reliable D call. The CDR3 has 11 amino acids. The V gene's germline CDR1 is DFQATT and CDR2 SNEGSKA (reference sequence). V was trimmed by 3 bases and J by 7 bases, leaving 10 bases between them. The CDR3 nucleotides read TGCAGTGCTAGCTCCAGCTTTGAGCAGTACTTC. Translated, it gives CSASSSFEQYF.

The CDR3 coding sequence is TGTGCCAGCAGCTTGAAGTTAGCGGGAACTCAGCCCCAGCATTTT. Its translation is CASSLKLAGTQPQHF. The chain is built from TRBV5-5 and TRBJ1-5, with D hard to call. Germline V lookup: CDR1 SGHKS, CDR2 YYEKEE (reference sequence). V lost 1 base to trimming and J lost 6 bases, with 14 bases between them. The CDR3 is 15 amino acids.

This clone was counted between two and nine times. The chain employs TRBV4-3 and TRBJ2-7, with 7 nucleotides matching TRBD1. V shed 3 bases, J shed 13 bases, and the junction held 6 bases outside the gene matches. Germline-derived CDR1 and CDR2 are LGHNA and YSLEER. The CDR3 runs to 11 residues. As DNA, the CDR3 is TGCGCCAGCAGCCACTTGGACAGGTTTTACTTC. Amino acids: CASSHLDRFYF.

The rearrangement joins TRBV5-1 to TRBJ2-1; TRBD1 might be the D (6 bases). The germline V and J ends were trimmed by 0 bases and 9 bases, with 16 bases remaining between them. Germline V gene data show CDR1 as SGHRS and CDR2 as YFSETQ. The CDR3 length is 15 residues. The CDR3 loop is CASSLAGQGSAEQFF. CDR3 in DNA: TGCGCCAGCAGCTTGGCCGGGCAGGGGTCGGCTGAGCAGTTCTTC.

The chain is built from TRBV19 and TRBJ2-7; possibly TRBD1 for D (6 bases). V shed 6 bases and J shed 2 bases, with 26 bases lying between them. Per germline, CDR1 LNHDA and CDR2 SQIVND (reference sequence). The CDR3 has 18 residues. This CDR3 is CASSLRQGTVRHPYEQYF. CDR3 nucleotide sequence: TGTGCCAGTAGCCTCAGGCAGGGGACCGTTAGGCACCCCTACGAGCAGTACTTC.

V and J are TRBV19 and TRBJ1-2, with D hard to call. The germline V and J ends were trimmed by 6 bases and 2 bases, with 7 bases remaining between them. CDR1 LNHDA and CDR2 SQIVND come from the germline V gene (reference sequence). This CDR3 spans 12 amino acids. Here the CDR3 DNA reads TGTGCCAGTAGGGACCAGAACTATGGCTACACCTTC. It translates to CASRDQNYGYTF.